These T cell receptor beta chains were read from a single sample in a study of tumor and adjacent non-tumor tissue in lung cancer. TCRdb re-analysed the multiplex PCR reads in MiXCR, keeping a single row per CDR3 protein. The sample has 90,000 to 130,000 distinct CDR3 sequences; 84% are singletons. Input material: lung tumor tissue. Every receptor here comes from a man between 65 and 80 years old with non-small cell lung cancer. Both conserved end residues are part of each CDR3. The D gene is left open where the match is weak. Clone size is not always given. Where it is, it says once, few, many or a class for expanded clones.

d_call	v_call	j_call	cdr3_length	clone_size	cdr3_nt	cdr3_aa
TRBD1	TRBV29-1	TRBJ1-2	14	NA	TGCAGCGCCGAGACAGGGAAGACTAACTATGGCGACACCTTC	CSAETGKTNYGDTF
NA	TRBV11-2	TRBJ2-5	15	NA	TGTACCAGCAGTCAGGGACTCCAACATCGGGAGACCCAGTACTTC	CTSSQGLQHRETQYF
TRBD2	TRBV4-1	TRBJ2-1	15	NA	TGCGCCAGCAACCACGGGAGGTTTTTTGGTAATGAGCAGTTCTTC	CASNHGRFFGNEQFF
NA	TRBV25-1	TRBJ2-5	15	NA	TGTGCCAGCAGTGAGCTGGACAGTGTGGGAGAGACCCAGTACTTC	CASSELDSVGETQYF
NA	TRBV12-3/TRBV12-4	TRBJ2-5	12	NA	TGTGCCAGCAGTTTCGTATGTGGGACCCAGTACTTC	CASSFVCGTQYF
TRBD2	TRBV13	TRBJ2-3	16	NA	TGTGCTAGCACCCTCTGGGCAGCGGGGTTCGTGGATACGCAGTATTTT	CASTLWAAGFVDTQYF
NA	TRBV20-1	TRBJ2-5	14	NA	TGCAGTGCTAGGGTGGGTAACTCTCCGGAGACCCAGTACTTC	CSARVGNSPETQYF
NA	TRBV11-3	TRBJ2-1	16	NA	TGTGCCAGCAACTTAGATCCCACGGGGGGCACAGGTGAGCAGTTCTTC	CASNLDPTGGTGEQFF
TRBD1	TRBV29-1	TRBJ1-1	14	NA	TGTTGTGTCTTCGGACAGGGAACTAAAACTGAAGCTTTCTTT	CCVFGQGTKTEAFF
NA	TRBV28	TRBJ2-3	14	NA	TGTGCTAGCAGTCCTCGAGACCGTATAGATACGCTGTATTTT	CASSPRDRIDTLYF
NA	TRBV5-5	TRBJ1-4	14	NA	TGTGCCAGCAACACCCTACGGGATAATGAAAAACTGTTTTTT	CASNTLRDNEKLFF
TRBD2	TRBV29-1	TRBJ2-5	18	once	TGCAGCCTTGAATTCTATTGGACCAGCGGGGGAAAACAAGAGACCCAGTACTTC	CSLEFYWTSGGKQETQYF
NA	TRBV28	TRBJ1-2	17	NA	TGTGCCAGCAGTCTCGTGGGTAGGCCAGGGGAAAACTATGGCTACACCTTC	CASSLVGRPGENYGYTF
NA	TRBV10-3	TRBJ2-2	15	NA	TGTGCCATCAGTGAGTCAGTATCTAACACCGGGGAGCTGTATTTT	CAISESVSNTGELYF
NA	TRBV28	TRBJ2-7	14	NA	TGTGTCACCCTAACCCGGGACATGACCTACGTGCAGTACTTC	CVTLTRDMTYVQYF
NA	TRBV5-1	TRBJ2-2	15	NA	TGCGCCAGCAGCTGGGGGACCCCAAGGGCCGAGGAGCTGTTTTTT	CASSWGTPRAEELFF
TRBD2	TRBV6-1	TRBJ2-7	15	NA	TGTGTTAGTAGTGCCCCATTTAGCGGGAGATACGAGCAGTACTTC	CVSSAPFSGRYEQYF
NA	TRBV10-3	TRBJ2-7	13	NA	TGTGCCACCAAGGAGACAGGATTCTACGAGCAGTACTTC	CATKETGFYEQYF
NA	TRBV11-1	TRBJ2-7	17	NA	TGTGCCAGCAGCTTAAGTGTCTTGGGAAGGGAAGAATACAAGCAGTACTTC	CASSLSVLGREEYKQYF
NA	TRBV5-6	TRBJ1-6	15	once	TGTGCCGGTAGCTTGAAATGGGGGGGAAATTTACCCCTCCACTTT	CAGSLKWGGNLPLHF
NA	TRBV4-3	TRBJ2-1	15	NA	TGCGCCAGCAGCCACAGACTAGGAGATTACAAGGAGCAGTCCTTC	CASSHRLGDYKEQSF
TRBD1	TRBV7-8	TRBJ2-2	16	many	TGTGCCAGCAGCTTTGACAGGGGGCTCGGCACCGGGGAGCTGTTTTTT	CASSFDRGLGTGELFF
NA	TRBV12-3/TRBV12-4	TRBJ2-7	14	NA	TGTGCCAGCAGTTTTGACAATATCTCCTACGAGCAGTATTTC	CASSFDNISYEQYF
TRBD2	TRBV12-3/TRBV12-4	TRBJ2-1	19	NA	TGTGCCAGCAGAAAAACTAGCGGGGGGGCCATTAGCTACTACAATGAACAGTTCTTC	CASRKTSGGAISYYNEQFF
NA	TRBV24-1	TRBJ1-4	17	NA	TGTGCCACCAGTGAGCTGCAGGTATATGCTACTAATGAAAAACTGTTTTTT	CATSELQVYATNEKLFF
NA	TRBV24-1	TRBJ1-1	13	NA	TGTACCACCAGTGCTTACAGAAACACTGAAGCTTTCTTT	CTTSAYRNTEAFF
NA	TRBV11-2	TRBJ2-3	14	NA	TGTGGCAGCAGCTCAAAGGGGTTCTCAGGTACGCAGTATTTT	CGSSSKGFSGTQYF
NA	TRBV10-1	TRBJ1-1	14	NA	TGCGCCAGCAGTGAGTCGGGAATGGACACTGAAGCTCTCTTC	CASSESGMDTEALF
NA	TRBV11-2	TRBJ1-1	14	NA	TGTGTCAGCACTAGGATGGGGGGGAACACTGAAGCTTTCTTT	CVSTRMGGNTEAFF
NA	TRBV12-3/TRBV12-4	TRBJ1-1	14	NA	TGTGCCAGCAGGGATCACCAGGGGAACATTGAAGCTTTCTTT	CASRDHQGNIEAFF
TRBD2	TRBV4-3	TRBJ2-1	17	NA	TGCTCCAGAAGCCAAGACCCAGCGGGAGCTGAATACAATGAGCAGCTCTTC	CSRSQDPAGAEYNEQLF
TRBD2	TRBV11-2	TRBJ2-5	15	NA	TGCGCCAGCAACATTAGCCCCGGGATTAGCGGGACCCAATACTTC	CASNISPGISGTQYF
NA	TRBV4-3	TRBJ2-5	16	NA	TGCGCCAGGTGCCAGGCCGGAGGGGTGGGACAAGAGACCCAGTACTTC	CARCQAGGVGQETQYF
NA	TRBV6-2/TRBV6-3	TRBJ1-1	13	once	TGTGCCACCAGTGAGACGGTAATCACTGAAGCTTTCTTT	CATSETVITEAFF
NA	TRBV4-1	TRBJ2-7	16	NA	TGCGCCAGCAGCAGGACAGTAGGGGGAGAGGGGGACGAGCAGTACTTC	CASSRTVGGEGDEQYF
NA	TRBV6-2/TRBV6-3	TRBJ2-4	13	NA	TGTGCCATCAGTGGGAGCGGCAAGAACATTCAGTACTTC	CAISGSGKNIQYF
NA	TRBV6-5	TRBJ1-2	14	NA	TGTACCAGCAGTTACTCTCCCCCCGCAGAAAACTACACCTTC	CTSSYSPPAENYTF
TRBD2	TRBV4-1	TRBJ2-5	16	NA	TGCGCCAGTAGCCGCTTTGGACTAGCGAGTCAAGAGACCCAGTACTTC	CASSRFGLASQETQYF
NA	TRBV28	TRBJ1-4	17	NA	TGTGCCAGCAGTTTCGCTATCGGGCAGTCAATTGATGAAAAACTGTTTTTT	CASSFAIGQSIDEKLFF
NA	TRBV10-2	TRBJ2-1	15	NA	TGCGCCAGCACGTCCCCGGGACCCTCTTATCATGAGCACTTCTTC	CASTSPGPSYHEHFF
TRBD2	TRBV6-6	TRBJ2-7	16	NA	TGTGTCAGCAGTTACTTGACTAGCGGGTACTCCTACGAGCAGTACTTC	CVSSYLTSGYSYEQYF
NA	TRBV6-6	TRBJ1-3	15	once	TGTACCAGCAGCTACCCAGGCAGAGGGCAATCCACCATATATTTT	CTSSYPGRGQSTIYF